This T cell receptor beta chain stems from a study of blood T cells in healthy people across ages (dated by TCRdb to between 2015 and 2017). Regarding the research as a whole: Template switching captured roughly one uniquely barcoded TCR beta cDNA molecule per two T cells in model experiments. For two donors (one aged 18 to 29 and one aged 80 or older), the study analyzed two additional independent replicas of 1 million unique cDNA reads from the same blood draw. To avoid experimental bias, donors of different ages were randomly spread across the sequencing lanes. The study measured age-related changes in TCR beta repertoire diversity using deep sequencing normalized with unique cDNA molecular identifiers. The donors were divided into four age groups: young (average about 15 years), middle-aged (almost 40), aged (62) and long-lived (around 87).

Study-wide conclusions, independent of this receptor: The CMV infection status of donors was not known, potentially confounding age-related changes in expanded clonotypes. Because profiling used bulk unsorted PBMCs, naive and antigen-experienced compartments could not be compared conclusively. Total diversity estimates from one million sequenced T cells were considered lower bounds and underestimates. Observed TCR beta diversity correlated strongly with the percentage of naive T cells measured by flow cytometry. Compared with the aged group, more naive CD4+ T cells, fewer expanded clones and increased TCR diversity were shown by the long-lived group, suggesting age selection. Observed TCR beta diversity per million T cells fell roughly linearly with age, and a significant reduction was already apparent by age around 39.

Relative to germline, V is 6 bases shorter and J is 2 bases shorter, with 11 bases between their ends. CDR1 and CDR2, per the germline V gene (reference sequence), are DFQATT and SNEGSKA. The cysteine opens and the phenylalanine closes a CDR3 of 13 amino acids. The DNA shown is the 39-base CDR3, in frame from base 1. This clonotype has a handful of counts. Its recognized antigen is unknown. No qualities accompany the bases; no much larger clone lies one base away. Systemically healthy Caucasian individuals from Russia, approximately 39 in total and aged about 6 to 100 years, were included as donors. Approximately 11 milliliters of peripheral blood were drawn from each donor into EDTA-treated Vacutainer tubes. PBMCs were isolated by Ficoll-Paque density-gradient centrifugation, with at least 7 million obtained per sample. Trizol reagent was used to extract total RNA from the PBMCs, yielding at least 5 micrograms per sample. For every donor, flow cytometry on a PBMC aliquot measured the percentage of naive CD45RAhigh/CD27high T cells.

The library relied on 5' RACE. TCRdb lists the instrument as Illumina HiSeq 2500. The second PCR ran for roughly 7 to 12 cycles and used a J-beta primer mix along with a sample-barcoded 5' primer. A template-switch 5' adaptor carrying 12 random nucleotides introduced a unique molecular identifier onto each TCR beta cDNA molecule. Each sample yielded at least 2.5 million CDR3-containing paired-end reads. The Mint cDNA synthesis kit, primed by a TRBC-specific oligonucleotide, was used to synthesize first-strand cDNA from all RNA. Following uracil-DNA glycosylase treatment, a first 18-cycle PCR with universal primers M1SS and BC2_uni_R was performed on all cDNA. In the source study's methods: Each sample was normalized by randomly selecting 1 million high-quality reads, each carrying a distinct molecular identifier. Reads sharing molecular identifiers were discarded rather than binned into consensus sequences. CDR3 identification, clonotype clustering and error correction used MiTCR with a Q25 quality threshold and the strictest error-elimination algorithm. Lower-bound total TCR beta diversity was estimated with a nonparametric unseen species model using Euler transformation. TCRdb reprocessing: public reads trimmed at Q25 with fastp, clones called with MiXCR, in-frame beta chains kept. Rows with a matching CDR3 protein are joined into one entry that keeps the most common DNA and genes. The V and J calls come from TCRdb's annotation, not from the publication. The sample table shows roughly 570,000 distinct CDR3 sequences, and about 26% are seen once. The ten largest account for roughly 20% of the sample.

This sequence was found in a woman in her seventies in good health. The V and J genes are TRBV20-1 and TRBJ1-3; the D gene remains uncertain. Material for sequencing was blood. The DNA sequence reads TGCAGTGCCAACCTCGGAACTGGAAACACCATATATTTT. This gives the protein CSANLGTGNTIYF.